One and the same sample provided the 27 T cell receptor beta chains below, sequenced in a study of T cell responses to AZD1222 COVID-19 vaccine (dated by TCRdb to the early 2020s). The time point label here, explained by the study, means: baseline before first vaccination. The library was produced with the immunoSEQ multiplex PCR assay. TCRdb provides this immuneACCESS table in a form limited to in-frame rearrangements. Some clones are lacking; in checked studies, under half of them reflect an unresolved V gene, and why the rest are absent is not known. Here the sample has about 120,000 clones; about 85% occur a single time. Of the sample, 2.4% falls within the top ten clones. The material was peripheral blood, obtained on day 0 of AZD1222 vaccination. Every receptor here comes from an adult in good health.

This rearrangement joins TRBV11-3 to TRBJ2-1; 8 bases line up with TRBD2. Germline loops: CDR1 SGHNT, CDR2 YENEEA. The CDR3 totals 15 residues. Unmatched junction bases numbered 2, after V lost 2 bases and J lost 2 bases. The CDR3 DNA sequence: TGTGCCAGCAGCTTAACTAGCGGCCCCTACAATGAGCAGTTCTTC. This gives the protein CASSLTSGPYNEQFF.

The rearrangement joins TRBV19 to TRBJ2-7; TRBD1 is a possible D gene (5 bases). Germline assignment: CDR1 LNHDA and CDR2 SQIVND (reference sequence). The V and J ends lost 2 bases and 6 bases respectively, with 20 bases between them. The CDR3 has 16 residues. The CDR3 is CASSISGPGIGLEQYF. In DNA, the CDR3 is TGTGCCAGTAGTATAAGTGGTCCAGGGATCGGGCTCGAGCAGTACTTC.

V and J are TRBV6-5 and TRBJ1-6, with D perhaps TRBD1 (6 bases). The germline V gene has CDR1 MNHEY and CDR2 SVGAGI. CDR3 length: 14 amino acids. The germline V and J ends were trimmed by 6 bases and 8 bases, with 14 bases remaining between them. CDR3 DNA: TGTGCCAGCAGGCCCGGGGGCAGGGATTCACCCCTCCACTTT. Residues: CASRPGGRDSPLHF.

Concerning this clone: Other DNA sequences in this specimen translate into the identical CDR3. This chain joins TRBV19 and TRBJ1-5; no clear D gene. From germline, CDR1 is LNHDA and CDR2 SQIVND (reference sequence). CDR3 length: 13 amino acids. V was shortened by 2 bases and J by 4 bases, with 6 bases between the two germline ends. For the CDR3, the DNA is TGTGCCAGTAGTATAACGCGGAATCAGCCCCAGCATTTT. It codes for CASSITRNQPQHF.

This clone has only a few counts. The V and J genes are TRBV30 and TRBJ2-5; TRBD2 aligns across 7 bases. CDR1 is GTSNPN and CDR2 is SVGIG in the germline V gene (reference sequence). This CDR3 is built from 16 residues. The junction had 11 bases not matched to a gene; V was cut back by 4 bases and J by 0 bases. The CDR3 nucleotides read TGTGCCTGGACCCCGATGGGAGCGGGGTACCAAGAGACCCAGTACTTC. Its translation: CAWTPMGAGYQETQYF.

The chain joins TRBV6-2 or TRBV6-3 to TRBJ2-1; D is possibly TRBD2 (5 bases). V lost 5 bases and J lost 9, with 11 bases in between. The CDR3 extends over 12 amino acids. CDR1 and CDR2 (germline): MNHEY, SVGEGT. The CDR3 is CASSQVRGEQFF. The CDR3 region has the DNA TGTGCCAGCAGTCAGGTACGGGGTGAGCAGTTCTTC.

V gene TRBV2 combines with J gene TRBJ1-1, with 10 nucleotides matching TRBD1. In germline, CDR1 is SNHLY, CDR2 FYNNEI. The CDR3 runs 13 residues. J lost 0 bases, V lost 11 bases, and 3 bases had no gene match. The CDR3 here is CAGTGVMNTEAFF. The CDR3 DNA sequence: TGTGCCGGGACAGGGGTCATGAACACTGAAGCTTTCTTT.

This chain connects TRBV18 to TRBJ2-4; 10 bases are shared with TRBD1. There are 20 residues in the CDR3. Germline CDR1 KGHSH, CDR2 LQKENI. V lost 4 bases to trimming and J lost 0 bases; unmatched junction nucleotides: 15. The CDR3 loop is CASSLIRDRGELLAKNIQYF. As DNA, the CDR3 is TGTGCCAGCTCACTGATCCGGGACAGGGGCGAACTTCTAGCCAAAAACATTCAGTACTTC.

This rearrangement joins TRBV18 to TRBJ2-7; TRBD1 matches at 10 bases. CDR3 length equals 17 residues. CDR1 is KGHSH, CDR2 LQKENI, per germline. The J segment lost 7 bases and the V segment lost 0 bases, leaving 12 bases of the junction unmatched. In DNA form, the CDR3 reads TGTGCCAGCTCACCACCGATTACCGGGACAGGGGCCGGGGAGCAGTACTTC. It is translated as CASSPPITGTGAGEQYF.

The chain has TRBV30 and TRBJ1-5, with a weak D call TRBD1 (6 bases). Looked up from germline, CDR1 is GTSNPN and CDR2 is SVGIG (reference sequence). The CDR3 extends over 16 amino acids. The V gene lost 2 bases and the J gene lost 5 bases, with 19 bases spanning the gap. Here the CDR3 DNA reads TGTGCCTGGAGTCAAAGGCAGGGGAATATCCATCAGCCCCAGCATTTT. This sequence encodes CAWSQRQGNIHQPQHF.

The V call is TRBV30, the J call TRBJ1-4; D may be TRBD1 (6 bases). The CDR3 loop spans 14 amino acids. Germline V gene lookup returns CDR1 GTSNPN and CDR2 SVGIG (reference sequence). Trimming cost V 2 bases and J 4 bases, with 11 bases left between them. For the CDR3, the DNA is TGTGCCTGGAGTCTAGGGGGGATTAATGAAAAACTGTTTTTT. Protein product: CAWSLGGINEKLFF.

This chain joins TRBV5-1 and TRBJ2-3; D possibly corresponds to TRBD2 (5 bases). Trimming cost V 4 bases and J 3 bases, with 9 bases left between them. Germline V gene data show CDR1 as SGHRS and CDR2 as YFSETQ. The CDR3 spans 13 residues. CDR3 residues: CASSPGSTDTQYF. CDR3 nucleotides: TGCGCCAGCAGCCCGGGGAGTACAGATACGCAGTATTTT.

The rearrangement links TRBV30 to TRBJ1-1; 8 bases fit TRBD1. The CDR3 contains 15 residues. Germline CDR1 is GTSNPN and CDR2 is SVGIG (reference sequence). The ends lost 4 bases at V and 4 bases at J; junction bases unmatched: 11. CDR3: CAWIPRQGAPTEAFF. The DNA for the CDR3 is TGTGCCTGGATCCCCCGGCAGGGGGCCCCCACTGAAGCTTTCTTT.

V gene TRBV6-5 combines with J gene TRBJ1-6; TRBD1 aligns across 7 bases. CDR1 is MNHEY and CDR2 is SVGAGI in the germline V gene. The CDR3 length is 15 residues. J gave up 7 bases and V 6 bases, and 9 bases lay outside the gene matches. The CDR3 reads CASRGDSRSNSPLHF. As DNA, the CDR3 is TGTGCCAGCAGGGGGGACAGCCGATCGAATTCACCCCTCCACTTT.

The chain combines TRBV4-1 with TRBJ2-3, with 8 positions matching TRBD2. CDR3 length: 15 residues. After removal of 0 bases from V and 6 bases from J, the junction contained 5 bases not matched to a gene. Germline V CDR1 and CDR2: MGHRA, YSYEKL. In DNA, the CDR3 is TGCGCCAGCAGCCAAGATCGGACTAGCTGGGATACGCAGTATTTT. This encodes CASSQDRTSWDTQYF.

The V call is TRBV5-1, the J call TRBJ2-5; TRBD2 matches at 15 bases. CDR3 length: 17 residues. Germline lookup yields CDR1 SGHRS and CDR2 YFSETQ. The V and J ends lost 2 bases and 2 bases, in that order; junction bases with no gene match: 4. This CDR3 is CASSFGGLAGGQETQYF. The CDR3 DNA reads TGCGCCAGCAGCTTTGGGGGACTAGCGGGAGGTCAAGAGACCCAGTACTTC. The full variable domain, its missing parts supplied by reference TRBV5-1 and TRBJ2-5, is KAGVTQTPRYLIKTRGQQVTLSCSPISGHRSVSWYQQTPGQGLQFLFEYFSETQRNKGNFPGRFSGRQFSNSRSEMNVSTLELGDSALYLCASSFGGLAGGQETQYFGPGTRLLVL.

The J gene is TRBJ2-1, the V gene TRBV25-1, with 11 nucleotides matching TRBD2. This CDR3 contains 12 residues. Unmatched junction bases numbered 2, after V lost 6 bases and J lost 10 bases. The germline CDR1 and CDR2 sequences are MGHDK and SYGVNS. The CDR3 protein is CASSRTSGEQFF. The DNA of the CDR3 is TGTGCCAGCAGCCGGACTAGCGGGGAGCAGTTCTTC. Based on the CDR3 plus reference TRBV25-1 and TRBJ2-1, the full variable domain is EADIYQTPRYLVIGTGKKITLECSQTMGHDKMYWYQQDPGMELHLIHYSYGVNSTEKGDLSSESTVSRIRTEHFPLTLESARPSHTSQYLCASSRTSGEQFFGPGTRLTVL.

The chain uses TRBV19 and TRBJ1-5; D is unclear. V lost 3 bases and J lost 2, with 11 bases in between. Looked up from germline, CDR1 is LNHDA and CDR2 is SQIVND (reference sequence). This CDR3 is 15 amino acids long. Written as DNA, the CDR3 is TGTGCCAGTAGTATCTATGGCAAGGGCAATCAGCCCCAGCATTTT. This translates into CASSIYGKGNQPQHF.

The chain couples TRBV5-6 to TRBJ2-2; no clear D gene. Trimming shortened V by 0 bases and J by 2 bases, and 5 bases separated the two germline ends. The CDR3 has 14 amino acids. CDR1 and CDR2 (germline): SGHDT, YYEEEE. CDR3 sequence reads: CASSLGTNTGELFF. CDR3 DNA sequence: TGTGCCAGCAGCTTGGGAACCAACACCGGGGAGCTGTTTTTT.

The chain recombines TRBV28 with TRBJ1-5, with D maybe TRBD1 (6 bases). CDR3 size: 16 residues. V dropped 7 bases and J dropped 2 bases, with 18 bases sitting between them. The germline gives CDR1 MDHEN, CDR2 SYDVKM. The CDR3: CASNKRSGAGNQPQHF. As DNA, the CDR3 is TGTGCCAGCAACAAGAGGTCAGGGGCCGGCAATCAGCCCCAGCATTTT.

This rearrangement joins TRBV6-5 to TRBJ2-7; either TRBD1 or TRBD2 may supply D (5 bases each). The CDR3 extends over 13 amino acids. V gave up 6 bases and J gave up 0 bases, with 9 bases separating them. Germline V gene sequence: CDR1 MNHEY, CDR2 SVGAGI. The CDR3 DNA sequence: TGTGCCAGCAGCCAAGGGACCTCCTACGAGCAGTACTTC. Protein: CASSQGTSYEQYF.

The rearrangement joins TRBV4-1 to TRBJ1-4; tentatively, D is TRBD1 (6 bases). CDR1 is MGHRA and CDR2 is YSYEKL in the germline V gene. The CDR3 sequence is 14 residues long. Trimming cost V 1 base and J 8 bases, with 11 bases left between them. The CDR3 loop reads CASSQGQGSEKLFF. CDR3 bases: TGCGCCAGCAGCCAAGGGCAGGGGTCGGAAAAACTGTTTTTT.

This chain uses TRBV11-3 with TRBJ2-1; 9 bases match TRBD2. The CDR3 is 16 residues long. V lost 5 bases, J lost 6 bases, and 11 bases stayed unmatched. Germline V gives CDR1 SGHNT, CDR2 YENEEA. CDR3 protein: CASSQIAGEIPNEQFF. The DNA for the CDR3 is TGTGCCAGCAGCCAAATAGCGGGAGAGATTCCCAATGAGCAGTTCTTC.

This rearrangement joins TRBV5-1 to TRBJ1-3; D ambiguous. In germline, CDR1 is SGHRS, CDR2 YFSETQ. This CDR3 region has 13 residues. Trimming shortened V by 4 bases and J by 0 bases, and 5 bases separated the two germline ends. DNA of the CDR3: TGCGCCAGCAGCCAACCCTCTGGAAACACCATATATTTT. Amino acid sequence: CASSQPSGNTIYF.

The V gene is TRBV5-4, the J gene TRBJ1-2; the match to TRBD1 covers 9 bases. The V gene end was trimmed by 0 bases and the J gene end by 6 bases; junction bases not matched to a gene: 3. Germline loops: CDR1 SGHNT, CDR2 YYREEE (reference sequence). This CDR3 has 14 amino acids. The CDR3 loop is CASSLARTGDGYTF. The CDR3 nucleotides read TGTGCCAGCAGCTTGGCCCGGACAGGGGATGGCTACACCTTC.

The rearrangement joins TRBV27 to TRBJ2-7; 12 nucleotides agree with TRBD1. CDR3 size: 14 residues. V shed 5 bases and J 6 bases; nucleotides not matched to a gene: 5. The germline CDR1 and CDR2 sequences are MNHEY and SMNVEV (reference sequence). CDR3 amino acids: CASSGDRGQGEQYF. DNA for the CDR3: TGTGCCAGCAGTGGGGACAGGGGGCAAGGCGAGCAGTACTTC.

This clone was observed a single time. Written as DNA, the CDR3 is TGTGCCAGCAACCAGGGGGGGCATGAAAAACTGTTTTTT. Translation: CASNQGGHEKLFF. V gene TRBV28 combines with J gene TRBJ1-4; TRBD1 matches at 7 bases. CDR1 is MDHEN and CDR2 is SYDVKM in the germline V gene. This CDR3 region has 13 residues. V lost 7 bases and J lost 6; bases outside the gene matches: 5.